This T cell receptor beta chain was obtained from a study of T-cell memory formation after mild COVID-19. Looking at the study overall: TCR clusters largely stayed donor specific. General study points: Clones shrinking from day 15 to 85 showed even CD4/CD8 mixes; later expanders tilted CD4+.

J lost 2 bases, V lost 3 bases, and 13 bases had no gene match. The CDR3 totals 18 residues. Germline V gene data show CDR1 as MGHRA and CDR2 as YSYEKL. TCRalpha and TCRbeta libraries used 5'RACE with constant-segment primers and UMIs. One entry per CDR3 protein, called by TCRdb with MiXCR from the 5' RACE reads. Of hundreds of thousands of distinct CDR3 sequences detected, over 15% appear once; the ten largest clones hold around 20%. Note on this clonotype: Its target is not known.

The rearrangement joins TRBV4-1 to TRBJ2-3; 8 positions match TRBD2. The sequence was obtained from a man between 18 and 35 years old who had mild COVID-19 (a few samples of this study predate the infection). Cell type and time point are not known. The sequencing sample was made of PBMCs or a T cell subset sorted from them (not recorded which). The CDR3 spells CASSQSIAGPHNTDTQYF. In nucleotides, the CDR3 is TGCGCCAGCAGCCAGAGCATAGCGGGACCCCACAACACAGATACGCAGTATTTT.